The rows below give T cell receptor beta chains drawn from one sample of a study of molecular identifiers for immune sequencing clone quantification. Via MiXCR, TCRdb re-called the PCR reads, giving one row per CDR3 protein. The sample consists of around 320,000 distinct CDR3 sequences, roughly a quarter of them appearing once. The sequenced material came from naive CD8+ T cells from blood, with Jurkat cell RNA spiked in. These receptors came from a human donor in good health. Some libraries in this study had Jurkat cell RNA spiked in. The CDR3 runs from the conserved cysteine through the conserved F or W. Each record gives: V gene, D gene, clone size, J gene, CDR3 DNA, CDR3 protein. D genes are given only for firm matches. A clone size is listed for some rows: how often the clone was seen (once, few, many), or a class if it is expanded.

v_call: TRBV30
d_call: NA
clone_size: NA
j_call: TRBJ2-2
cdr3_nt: TGTGCCTGGAGTGTACTGGGGGCCCACACCGGGGAGCTGTTTTTT
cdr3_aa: CAWSVLGAHTGELFF

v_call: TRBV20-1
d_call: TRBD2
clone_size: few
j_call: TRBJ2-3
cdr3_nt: TGCAGTGCTAGAGATCTTGACCAGCGGGGTCCCGGGTACCCAGATACGCAGTATTTT
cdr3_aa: CSARDLDQRGPGYPDTQYF

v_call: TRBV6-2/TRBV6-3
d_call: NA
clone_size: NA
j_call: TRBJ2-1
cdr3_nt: TGTGCCCGCAGCCCGATCACCCTCGACAATGAGCAGTTCTTC
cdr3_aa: CARSPITLDNEQFF

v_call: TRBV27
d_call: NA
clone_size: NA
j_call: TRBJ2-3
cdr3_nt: TGTGCCAGCAGTTTACAGAATCCTTATACTTCAACAGATACGCAGTATTTT
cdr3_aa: CASSLQNPYTSTDTQYF

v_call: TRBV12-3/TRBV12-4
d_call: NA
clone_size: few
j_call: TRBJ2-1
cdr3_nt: TGTGCCAGCAGTACACGGGACGTCTCCTACAATGAGCAGTTCTTC
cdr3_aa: CASSTRDVSYNEQFF

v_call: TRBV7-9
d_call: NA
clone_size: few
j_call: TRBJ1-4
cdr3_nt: TGTGCCAGCAGCCAGGGACCGACTGGGAATGAAAAACTGTTTTTT
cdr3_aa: CASSQGPTGNEKLFF

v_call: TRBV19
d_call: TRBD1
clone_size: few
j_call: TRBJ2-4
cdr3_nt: TGTGCCAGTAGTATAAGGGACAGTGTAGCCAAAAACATTCAGTACTTC
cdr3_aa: CASSIRDSVAKNIQYF

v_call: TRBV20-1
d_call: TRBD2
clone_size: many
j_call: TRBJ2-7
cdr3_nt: TGCAGTGCAGGGAGGACTAGCGGGATTTACGCTGGTTACGAGCAGTACTTC
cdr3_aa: CSAGRTSGIYAGYEQYF

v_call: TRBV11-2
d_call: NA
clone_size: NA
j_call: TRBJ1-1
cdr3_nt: TGTGCCAGCAGCTTAGGGGGATTGAACACTGAAGCTTCCTTT
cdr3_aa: CASSLGGLNTEASF

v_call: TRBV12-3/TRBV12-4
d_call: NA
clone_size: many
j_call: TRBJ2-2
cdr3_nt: TGTGCCTCCCTTACCCGGAACACCGGGGAGCTGTTTTTT
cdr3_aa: CASLTRNTGELFF

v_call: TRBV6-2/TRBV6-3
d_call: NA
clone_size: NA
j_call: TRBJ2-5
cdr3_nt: TGTGCCAGCAGTTACCGCCCACAGGGTGGACTTGAAGAGACCCAGTACTTC
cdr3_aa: CASSYRPQGGLEETQYF

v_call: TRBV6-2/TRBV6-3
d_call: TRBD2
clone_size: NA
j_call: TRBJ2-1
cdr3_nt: TGTGCCAGCAGTTACGTCGAGACTAGCGCCTTCTATGAGCAGTTCTTC
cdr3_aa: CASSYVETSAFYEQFF

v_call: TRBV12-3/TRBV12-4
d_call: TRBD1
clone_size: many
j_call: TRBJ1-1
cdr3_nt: TGTGCCAGCCGGGACAGCGAGATGAACACTGAAGCTTTCTTT
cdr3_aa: CASRDSEMNTEAFF

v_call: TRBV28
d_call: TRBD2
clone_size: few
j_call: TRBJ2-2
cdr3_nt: TGTGCCAGCAGTTTGGGGACTAGCGTGATGGTCGGGGAGCTGTTTTTT
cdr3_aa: CASSLGTSVMVGELFF

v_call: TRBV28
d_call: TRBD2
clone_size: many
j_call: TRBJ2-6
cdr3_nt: TGTGCCAGCAGTTTAGTCGGTGGGGGGGCTGGGGCCAACGTCCTGACTTTC
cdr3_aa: CASSLVGGGAGANVLTF

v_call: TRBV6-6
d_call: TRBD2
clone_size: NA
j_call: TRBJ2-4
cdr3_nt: TGTGCCAGCAGGCACGGGACTAGCGGGCCTCAGTACTTC
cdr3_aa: CASRHGTSGPQYF

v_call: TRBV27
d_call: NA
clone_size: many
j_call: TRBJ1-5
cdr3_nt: TGTGCCACAGCCGATGGGCGGGGGAATCAGCCCCAGCATTTT
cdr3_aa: CATADGRGNQPQHF

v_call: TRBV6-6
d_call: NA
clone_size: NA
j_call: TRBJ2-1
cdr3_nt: TGTGCCAGCAGTTACGGGTGGGGGAATGAGCAGTTCTTC
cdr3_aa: CASSYGWGNEQFF

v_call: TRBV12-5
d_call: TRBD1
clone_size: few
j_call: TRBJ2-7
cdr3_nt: TGTGCTAGTGGTTTTACCAGGGGGCCGACCTACGAGCAGTACTTC
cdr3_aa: CASGFTRGPTYEQYF

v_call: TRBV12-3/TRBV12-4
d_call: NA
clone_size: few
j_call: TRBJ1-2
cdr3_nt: TGTGCCAGCAGTCGTATGAAGACAGACGGCTATGGCTACACCTTC
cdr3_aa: CASSRMKTDGYGYTF

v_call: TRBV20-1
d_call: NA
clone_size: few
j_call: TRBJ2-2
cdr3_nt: TGCAGTGCCCAAAAAACCGGGGAGCTGTTTTTT
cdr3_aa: CSAQKTGELFF

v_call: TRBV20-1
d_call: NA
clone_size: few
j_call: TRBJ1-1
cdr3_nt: TGCAGTGCTAGTTTGGGGGCCACTGAAGCTTTCTTT
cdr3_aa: CSASLGATEAFF

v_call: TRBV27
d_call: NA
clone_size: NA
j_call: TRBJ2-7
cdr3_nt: TGTGCCAGCAGTCCTGCGGCCGGAGCCTACGAGCAGTACTTC
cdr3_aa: CASSPAAGAYEQYF

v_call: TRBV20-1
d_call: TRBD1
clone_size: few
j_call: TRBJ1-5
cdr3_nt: TGCAGTGCTAGCTGGGACAGAAATAGCAATCAGCCCCAGCATTTT
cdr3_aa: CSASWDRNSNQPQHF

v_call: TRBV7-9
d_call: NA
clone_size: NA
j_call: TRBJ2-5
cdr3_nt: TGTGCCAGCAGCTCGGACGGACTCCAAGAGACCCAGTACTTC
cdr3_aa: CASSSDGLQETQYF

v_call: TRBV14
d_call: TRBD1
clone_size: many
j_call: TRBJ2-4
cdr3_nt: TGTGCCAGCAGCCAAAGCATCGGGGGACAGGGATTTAACATTCAGTACTTC
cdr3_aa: CASSQSIGGQGFNIQYF

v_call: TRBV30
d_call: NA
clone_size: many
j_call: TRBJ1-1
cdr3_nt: TGTGCCTGGAGTGCCTCCCTGAACACTGAAGCTTTCTTT
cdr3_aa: CAWSASLNTEAFF

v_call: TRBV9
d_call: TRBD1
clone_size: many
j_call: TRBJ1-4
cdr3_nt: TGTGCCAGCAGCCCGACAGGGGGCCCAGGAGCAACTAATGAAAAACTGTTTTTT
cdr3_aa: CASSPTGGPGATNEKLFF